Shown below are 10 T cell receptor beta chains from a single sample sequenced in a study of blood T cell repertoires in COVID-19. Clones were read by immunoSEQ multiplex PCR, and TCRdb kept only the in-frame ones, dropping some. The top ten hold roughly 12% of the sample, which has around 440,000 clones, 70% to 90% seen once. The sequencing input was peripheral blood. Receptor source: a woman between 50 and 59 years old with COVID-19, enrolled during active disease.

The chain is built from TRBV7-2 and TRBJ2-7; D is uncertain. Trimming took 4 bases from V and 0 from J, leaving 10 bases between them. The length of the CDR3 is 14 residues. The V gene's germline CDR1 is SGHTA and CDR2 FQGNSA. CDR3 in amino acids: CASSSYLRSYEQYF. As DNA, the CDR3 is TGTGCCAGCAGCTCCTACCTTCGCTCCTACGAGCAGTACTTC.

The V call is TRBV7-3, the J call TRBJ2-1; D remains ambiguous. The CDR3 totals 16 residues. Germline values: CDR1 SGHTA, CDR2 FQGTGA. The V end was cut by 1 base, the J end by 0 bases, with 10 bases between. CDR3 in DNA: TGTGCCAGCAGCTTAATGGCGGTCAGCTCCTACAATGAGCAGTTCTTC. Translation: CASSLMAVSSYNEQFF.

The chain has TRBV18 and TRBJ1-3; tentatively, D is TRBD1 (5 bases). Germline-derived CDR1 and CDR2 are KGHSH and LQKENI. The CDR3 runs to 14 residues. V was clipped by 8 bases and J by 0 bases, with 11 bases between them. The CDR3 loop reads CASRQLDSGNTIYF. The CDR3 DNA follows: TGTGCCAGCCGACAGCTGGACTCTGGAAACACCATATATTTT.

The chain recombines TRBV12-3 or TRBV12-4 with TRBJ1-2; D not resolved. The CDR3 contains 13 residues. Trimming took 6 bases from V and 4 from J, leaving 12 bases between them. CDR3 region: CASRPRELYGYTF. The DNA for the CDR3 is TGTGCCAGCAGACCCCGGGAACTCTATGGCTACACCTTC.

J is TRBJ1-2 and V is TRBV30; possible D gene TRBD1, 6 bases. CDR1 is GTSNPN, CDR2 SVGIG, per germline (reference sequence). V gave up 5 bases and J gave up 5 bases, with 12 bases separating them. This CDR3 has 12 residues. Written as DNA, the CDR3 is TGTGCCTGGGGAGGGACATTATATGGCTACACCTTC. Amino acids: CAWGGTLYGYTF.

Comments on this clone: A read error may explain this, as a much larger clone is one base away. The rearrangement uses TRBV11-1 and TRBJ2-7, with 8 bases matching TRBD1. Looked up from germline, CDR1 is SGHAT and CDR2 is FQDESV (reference sequence). This CDR3 contains 13 residues. Trimming took 5 bases from V and 3 from J; bases not matched to a gene: 3. CDR3 residues: CASSQDRGYEQYF. The CDR3 DNA is TGTGCCAGCAGCCAAGACAGGGGCTACGAGCAGTACTTC.

In this sample, this clone turned up a few times. The same CDR3 also results from other DNA sequences found in this sample. V is TRBV5-1 and J is TRBJ1-3, with D possibly matching TRBD1 (6 bases). Germline lookup yields CDR1 SGHRS and CDR2 YFSETQ. The CDR3 runs 14 residues. The ends were cut back, 3 bases at V and 0 bases at J, with 7 bases in the middle. Here the CDR3 reads CASSSTGSGNTIYF. DNA of the CDR3: TGCGCCAGCAGCTCGACAGGCTCTGGAAACACCATATATTTT. Full variable domain (rest looked up from reference TRBV5-1 and TRBJ1-3): KAGVTQTPRYLIKTRGQQVTLSCSPISGHRSVSWYQQTPGQGLQFLFEYFSETQRNKGNFPGRFSGRQFSNSRSEMNVSTLELGDSALYLCASSSTGSGNTIYFGEGSWLTVV.

This chain connects TRBV18 to TRBJ1-4, with unresolved D. V shed 6 bases and J shed 5 bases, with 13 bases lying between them. From germline, CDR1 is KGHSH and CDR2 LQKENI. The CDR3 extends over 14 amino acids. The CDR3 DNA is TGTGCCAGCTCGGATGAATGGCGGAATGAAAAACTGTTTTTT. Protein product: CASSDEWRNEKLFF. Supplemented by reference TRBV18 and TRBJ1-4, the full variable domain reads NAGVMQNPRHLVRRRGQEARLRCSPMKGHSHVYWYRQLPEEGLKFMVYLQKENIIDESGMPKERFSAEFPKEGPSILRIQQVVRGDSAAYFCASSDEWRNEKLFFGSGTQLSVL.

In DNA form, the CDR3 reads TGCGCCAGCAGCTTGGCCGAGGGAACCTACGAGCAGTACTTC. Protein product: CASSLAEGTYEQYF. The chain employs TRBV5-1 and TRBJ2-7; the D gene is possibly TRBD2 (5 bases). This CDR3 contains 14 residues. Trimming took off 0 bases at V and 2 bases at J, with 9 bases between the two ends. Germline V gene data show CDR1 as SGHRS and CDR2 as YFSETQ. Together with reference TRBV5-1 and TRBJ2-7, the CDR3 gives the full variable domain: KAGVTQTPRYLIKTRGQQVTLSCSPISGHRSVSWYQQTPGQGLQFLFEYFSETQRNKGNFPGRFSGRQFSNSRSEMNVSTLELGDSALYLCASSLAEGTYEQYFGPGTRLTVT.

The chain employs TRBV6-6 and TRBJ1-6; 7 positions match TRBD1. The CDR3 covers 15 residues. The ends lost 6 bases at V and 7 bases at J; junction bases unmatched: 9. Germline CDR1 reads MNHNY; CDR2 reads SVGAGI (reference sequence). The DNA for the CDR3 is TGTGCCAGCAGCCTAGACAGGGACTGGAATTCACCCCTCCACTTT. As protein: CASSLDRDWNSPLHF.